This T cell receptor beta chain was captured in a study of post-analysis software for immune sequencing data. Study at large: The patients showed relapsing-remitting, secondary progressive and progressive-relapsing multiple sclerosis courses.

Study-wide points: Samples sharing a preparation batch grouped tightly together when assessed by F measure. Compared against controls, patients with multiple sclerosis displayed significantly lower normalized Chao1 diversity.

The TCR beta cDNA libraries carried unique molecular identifiers. Using its own MiXCR run on the PCR reads, TCRdb lists one record per CDR3 protein. The sample includes some 700,000 distinct CDR3 sequences, more than 50% of them seen just once. As regards this clonotype: The antigen is unknown.

Source material: blood. This TCR came from a girl aged 2 to 10 with multiple sclerosis.

CDR3 protein: CASSPNVAVETQYF. CDR3 coding DNA: TGTGCCAGCAGTCCGAACGTGGCGGTGGAGACCCAGTACTTC. V gene TRBV11-2 combines with J gene TRBJ2-5; D is ambiguous. Germline V gives CDR1 SGHAT, CDR2 FQNNGV. V was pared by 6 bases and J by 5 bases, with 16 bases between. This CDR3 is built from 14 residues.